The source of this TCR beta chain is a study of T-cell reconstitution after alpha-beta-depleted transplantation in children. The CDR3 sequence is 18 residues long. Germline V gene sequence: CDR1 MNHEY, CDR2 SVGEGT. The library targeted TCRbeta and was prepared with unique molecular identifiers. TCRdb recomputed calls from the PCR reads with MiXCR, one row per CDR3 protein. The sample lists 300,000 to 350,000 distinct CDR3 sequences, roughly 17% occurring once. Study findings and constraints: T-cell numbers and diversity, one year after transplant, stemmed largely from T cells that were newly produced. About two months after transplant, alpha-beta T cells reportedly came from several hundred expanded graft clones. There were some patients whose high TCRbeta diversity at day 60 came from surviving recipient T cells and thymic progenitors.

This clonotype showed up just a few times. Its specificity is not known. The junction and the germline gene differ at one end; a read error may be behind it. The TCR originated in a male patient aged 2-10 years who had a stem cell transplant for acute lymphoblastic leukemia, so the T cells may come from the graft donor. Specimen: PBMCs, mostly from graft donor cells, collected 360 days after TCRalphabeta/CD19-depleted stem cell transplant. V usage is TRBV6-2 or TRBV6-3 and J usage is TRBJ1-2; TRBD1 might be the D (5 bases). CDR3 residues: CASLPYNGVRRGNYGHTF. CDR3 nucleotides: TGTGCCAGCCTCCCTTACAATGGCGTCCGGAGGGGTAACTATGGCCACACCTTC.